The following is a TCR beta chain sequence with its context. Antigen specificity is unknown. The data belong to a study of CXCR3-negative and CXCR3-positive naive CD8 T cells. The method, 5' RACE with UMI labels, was used to prepare the TRB cDNA libraries. TCRdb reanalyzed the 5' RACE reads, giving one entry per CDR3 protein sequence and no DNA. Across approximately 120,000 distinct CDR3 sequences, the top ten clones capture approximately 0.4% of the sample. The study's findings and limits: Both naive subsets showed comparably high diversity, and memory CD8+ cells showed much lower diversity. Similar TRBV-TRBJ gene usage was seen in naive CXCR3-negative and CXCR3-positive cells, but not in memory cells. In CXCR3-positive naive cells, the TRB CDR3s were more hydrophobic than in CXCR3-negative naive cells.

The CDR3 sequence is 15 residues long. The germline gives CDR1 SGDLS, CDR2 YYNGEE. CD45RO-CCR7+CD27+CD95- characterized naive CD8+ T cells. Input material: naive CXCR3+ CD8+ T cells from blood. This sample's subset: CD45RO-CCR7+CD27+CD95- naive CD8+ T cells expressing CXCR3 (TNR3+). The receptor comes from a human donor in good health. Some clones in this sample may be carry-over from other donors' samples. The V call is TRBV9, the J call TRBJ1-1; absent DNA, TCRdb's TRBD1 call cannot be checked. Here the CDR3 reads CASTPTGGANTEAFF.